These 21 T cell receptor beta chains came from one sample sequenced in a study of blood T cell repertoires in COVID-19. Assay used: immunoSEQ multiplex PCR; TCRdb lists only in-frame clones, some missing. This sample has roughly 300,000 clones, with roughly 85% found just once. The sample consisted of PBMCs or T cells enriched from blood (not recorded which). The source is a woman aged 45-65 years who had recovered from COVID-19.

This sequence joins TRBV28 and TRBJ2-5; D unresolved. V was pared by 5 bases and J by 6 bases, with 10 bases between. Germline-derived CDR1 and CDR2 are MDHEN and SYDVKM. CDR3 length equals 12 residues. CDR3 in amino acids: CASSPDTQTQYF. The DNA of the CDR3 is TGTGCCAGCAGTCCTGACACACAGACCCAGTACTTC.

This clone has ten or more counts. V usage is TRBV9 and J usage is TRBJ1-3; D unresolved. The germline V and J ends were trimmed by 0 bases and 2 bases, with 9 bases remaining between them. CDR3 size: 15 residues. Germline V gives CDR1 SGDLS, CDR2 YYNGEE. The CDR3 DNA is TGTGCCAGCAGCGTAGTCCTCCAGACTGGAAACACCATATATTTT. This translates into CASSVVLQTGNTIYF.

V is TRBV7-8 and J is TRBJ2-3; TRBD2 matches 9 bases. V gave up 1 base and J gave up 4 bases; unmatched junction bases: 6. Germline loops: CDR1 SGHVS, CDR2 FQNEAQ. The CDR3 length is 16 residues. The DNA of the CDR3 is TGTGCCAGCAGCTTAGATGCGGGAGGGCATTCAGATACGCAGTATTTT. Its translation is CASSLDAGGHSDTQYF. The whole variable domain, remainder taken from reference TRBV7-8 and TRBJ2-3, is GAGVSQSPRYKVAKRGQDVALRCDPISGHVSLFWYQQALGQGPEFLTYFQNEAQLDKSGLPSDRFFAERPEGSVSTLKIQRTQQEDSAVYLCASSLDAGGHSDTQYFGPGTRLTVL.

This chain joins TRBV3-1 (or the pseudogene TRBV3-2) and TRBJ2-3; the match to TRBD2 covers 8 bases. The J segment lost 6 bases and the V segment lost 0 bases, leaving 8 bases of the junction unmatched. Looked up from germline, CDR1 is LGHDT and CDR2 is YNNKEL (reference sequence). This CDR3 region has 16 residues. This chain's CDR3 is CASSQDSLAGGDTQYF. The CDR3 DNA reads TGTGCCAGCAGCCAAGATAGCCTAGCGGGCGGGGATACGCAGTATTTT.

V gene TRBV27 combines with J gene TRBJ1-2, with D hard to call. The germline V gene encodes CDR1 MNHEY and CDR2 SMNVEV (reference sequence). V lost 7 bases and J 5 bases, leaving 8 bases between the germline ends. CDR3 length: 11 residues. The CDR3 DNA sequence: TGTGCCAGCATGGGCGGGTATGGCTACACCTTC. As protein: CASMGGYGYTF.

CDR3 amino acids: CAWKGQGNSPLHF. CDR3 DNA sequence: TGTGCCTGGAAAGGACAAGGGAATTCACCCCTCCACTTT. The gene calls are TRBV30 and TRBJ1-6, with D perhaps TRBD1 (5 bases). CDR1 GTSNPN and CDR2 SVGIG come from the germline V gene (reference sequence). Between the trimmed V and J ends, which lost 4 bases and 7 bases, there was a span of 11 bases. CDR3 size: 13 residues.

The chain links TRBV18 to TRBJ1-6, with a weak D call TRBD1 (6 bases). The CDR3 extends over 16 amino acids. The V end was cut by 4 bases, the J end by 3 bases, with 13 bases between. The germline gives CDR1 KGHSH, CDR2 LQKENI. This chain's CDR3 is CASSREQGSYNSPLHF. CDR3 sequence (DNA): TGTGCCAGCTCACGCGAACAGGGTAGCTATAATTCACCCCTCCACTTT.

The V call is TRBV28, the J call TRBJ2-3; 8 positions agree with TRBD2. V shed 7 bases and J 2 bases; nucleotides not matched to a gene: 8. Germline CDR1 is MDHEN and CDR2 is SYDVKM. The CDR3 sequence is 15 residues long. CDR3 sequence (DNA): TGTGCCAGCATAGAGGCGGGGGGAAACACAGATACGCAGTATTTT. It encodes CASIEAGGNTDTQYF.

The chain links TRBV3-1 (or the pseudogene TRBV3-2) to TRBJ1-2, with 7 bases matching TRBD1. The CDR3 sequence is 19 residues long. CDR1 LGHDT and CDR2 YNNKEL come from the germline V gene (reference sequence). V gave up 0 bases and J gave up 3 bases; unmatched junction bases: 16. The CDR3 nucleotides read TGTGCCAGCAGCCAAGAGGTTAGGGACAGCCTTAGACGGGACTATGGCTACACCTTC. Protein: CASSQEVRDSLRRDYGYTF.

This clone was observed a single time. The J gene is TRBJ1-2, the V gene TRBV14, with 7 bases matching TRBD1. CDR3 length: 14 residues. The germline V gene has CDR1 SGHDN and CDR2 FVKESK. V shed 4 bases and J 6 bases; nucleotides not matched to a gene: 8. The CDR3 DNA reads TGTGCCAGCAGCCTACTCGGCGGGACAGATGGCTACACCTTC. It yields the protein CASSLLGGTDGYTF.

This clone was detected once. CDR3 bases: TGTGCCAGCAGTGAGGCGGTAGTGAGGGATACGCAGTATTTT. Translating gives CASSEAVVRDTQYF. The J gene is TRBJ2-3, the V gene TRBV2; D is uncertain. This CDR3 contains 14 residues. Germline V lookup: CDR1 SNHLY, CDR2 FYNNEI. Trimming removed 3 bases from V and 6 bases from J, with 13 bases in between.

The CDR3 reads CASSGPGTSGSVPYEQYF. For the CDR3, the DNA is TGTGCCAGCAGCGGCCCCGGGACTAGCGGGAGTGTACCCTACGAGCAGTACTTC. The chain joins TRBV5-8 to TRBJ2-7; 14 positions agree with TRBD2. The CDR3 runs 18 residues. Looked up from germline, CDR1 is SGHTS and CDR2 is YDEGEE. V was clipped by 4 bases and J by 2 bases; unmatched bases: 11.

The count of this clone is one. J is TRBJ2-6 and V is TRBV9; 8 bases are a match to TRBD2. The CDR3 has 17 residues. The V and J ends lost 4 bases and 0 bases, in that order; junction bases with no gene match: 6. Germline V gives CDR1 SGDLS, CDR2 YYNGEE. The CDR3, as DNA: TGTGCCAGCAGCCCCCGGGGGGGTAGCTCTGGGGCCAACGTCCTGACTTTC. It yields the protein CASSPRGGSSGANVLTF.

The chain has TRBV5-3 and TRBJ1-1; D uncertain. Being an ORF, TRBV5-3 has a function that is uncertain. This CDR3 comprises 13 residues. With 3 bases removed from V and 3 bases from J, the gap between germline ends came to 9 bases. CDR3 residues: CARSSGIHTEAFF. CDR3 sequence (DNA): TGTGCCAGAAGCTCGGGGATTCACACTGAAGCTTTCTTT.

The chain links TRBV6-1 to TRBJ2-7; possible D gene TRBD2, 7 bases. The V and J ends lost 3 bases and 2 bases respectively, with 14 bases between them. CDR1 MNHNS and CDR2 SASEGT come from the germline V gene. This CDR3 comprises 15 residues. This CDR3 reads CASSDAGAVTYEQYF. The CDR3 nucleotides read TGTGCCAGCAGTGACGCGGGGGCCGTTACCTACGAGCAGTACTTC.

The J gene is TRBJ2-7, the V gene TRBV7-3; TRBD1 matches at 8 bases. The CDR3 runs 13 residues. After removal of 3 bases from V and 6 bases from J, the junction contained 4 bases not matched to a gene. Germline V gene sequence: CDR1 SGHTA, CDR2 FQGTGA. In DNA, the CDR3 is TGTGCCAGCAGCTTCGGGACAGGAGGCGAGCAGTACTTC. Protein: CASSFGTGGEQYF.

This clone occurred once. The rearrangement joins TRBV12-3 or TRBV12-4 to TRBJ1-1; D gene ambiguous. The V and J ends lost 3 bases and 1 base respectively, with 6 bases between them. The CDR3 loop spans 13 amino acids. CDR3 nucleotides: TGTGCCAGCAGTTTCGGGTCGAACACTGAAGCTTTCTTT. Translating it yields CASSFGSNTEAFF.

The J gene is TRBJ2-2, the V gene TRBV4-1; TRBD2 matches 10 bases. The CDR3 loop spans 17 amino acids. Germline values: CDR1 MGHRA, CDR2 YSYEKL. The ends lost 0 bases at V and 0 bases at J; junction bases unmatched: 1. CDR3 sequence: CASSQESGGANTGELFF. CDR3 DNA: TGCGCCAGCAGCCAAGAGAGCGGGGGGGCGAACACCGGGGAGCTGTTTTTT.

This rearrangement joins TRBV2 to TRBJ2-5; 8 bases match TRBD2. The CDR3 has 14 amino acids. The J segment lost 9 bases and the V segment lost 4 bases, leaving 10 bases of the junction unmatched. From germline, CDR1 is SNHLY and CDR2 FYNNEI. The CDR3 DNA is TGTGCCAGCAGTGGTAGCGGGACGGCCCGGGCCCAGTACTTC. Translated, it gives CASSGSGTARAQYF.

The V call is TRBV3-1 (or the pseudogene TRBV3-2), the J call TRBJ2-1; TRBD2 is a possible D gene (6 bases). Trimming removed 0 bases from V and 0 bases from J, with 9 bases in between. The CDR3 is 16 amino acids. CDR1 and CDR2 (germline): LGHDT, YNNKEL (reference sequence). CDR3 sequence reads: CASSQDISGSYNEQFF. CDR3 in DNA: TGTGCCAGCAGCCAAGATATTAGCGGCTCCTACAATGAGCAGTTCTTC.

This clone came up a few times. The V call is TRBV28, the J call TRBJ2-1; 7 nucleotides align to TRBD1. CDR1 is MDHEN, CDR2 SYDVKM, per germline. V shed 7 bases and J 3 bases; nucleotides not matched to a gene: 6. CDR3 length: 14 amino acids. Here the CDR3 reads CASTIGTDYNEQFF. CDR3 DNA sequence: TGTGCCAGCACCATCGGGACAGACTACAATGAGCAGTTCTTC. The full variable domain, completed using reference TRBV28 and TRBJ2-1, is DVKVTQSSRYLVKRTGEKVFLECVQDMDHENMFWYRQDPGLGLRLIYFSYDVKMKEKGDIPEGYSVSREKKERFSLILESASTNQTSMYLCASTIGTDYNEQFFGPGTRLTVL.